Listed here are 22 T cell receptor beta chains from one sample, sequenced in a study of T cell responses to AZD1222 COVID-19 vaccine. The repertoire was sequenced with immunoSEQ multiplex PCR; TCRdb's copy has only in-frame clones and lacks some. The sample contains some 120,000 clones, about 90% of which appear only once. Here the sequenced sample was peripheral blood, taken on day 0 of AZD1222 vaccination. The receptors were gathered from an adult in good health.

V is TRBV24-1 and J is TRBJ1-1, with TRBD1 as a possible D gene (6 bases). Per germline, CDR1 KGHDR and CDR2 SFDVKD. V lost 7 bases to trimming and J lost 1 base, with 18 bases between them. The CDR3 is made up of 16 amino acids. Here the CDR3 reads CATSGRGQQGNTEAFF. In DNA form, the CDR3 reads TGTGCCACCAGCGGTCGGGGGCAGCAGGGGAACACTGAAGCTTTCTTT.

The V gene is TRBV28, the J gene TRBJ1-1, with D unclear. The germline V gene encodes CDR1 MDHEN and CDR2 SYDVKM. Trimming stripped 5 bases from V and 5 bases from J, with 15 bases between. The CDR3 contains 14 residues. CDR3 residues: CASSPPRDGTEAFF. The CDR3 nucleotides read TGTGCCAGCAGTCCCCCGCGGGATGGGACTGAAGCTTTCTTT.

The chain has TRBV5-1 and TRBJ2-7; D is unclear. CDR1 and CDR2 from the germline V gene are SGHRS and YFSETQ. The V end was cut by 2 bases, the J end by 4 bases, with 16 bases between. This CDR3 contains 15 residues. The CDR3 reads CASSLSGSLRYEQYF. The CDR3 DNA sequence: TGCGCCAGCAGCTTATCCGGGTCCCTACGGTACGAGCAGTACTTC.

This sequence joins TRBV5-6 and TRBJ2-7; no definite D call. V was clipped by 0 bases and J by 12 bases, with 16 bases between them. Germline CDR1 is SGHDT and CDR2 is YYEEEE. CDR3 length: 13 residues. The CDR3 reads CASSLGTPLDPYF. CDR3 sequence (DNA): TGTGCCAGCAGCTTGGGGACCCCCCTGGATCCGTACTTC.

The chain links TRBV30 to TRBJ1-6, with D perhaps TRBD1 (5 bases). Germline loops: CDR1 GTSNPN, CDR2 SVGIG (reference sequence). CDR3 length equals 17 residues. The V end lost 0 bases, the J end lost 7 bases, and 19 bases lay between the germline ends. As DNA, the CDR3 is TGTGCCTGGAGTGTACCAGTATCCGGGGGGGTGAATTCACCCCTCCACTTT. It codes for CAWSVPVSGGVNSPLHF.

The chain uses TRBV5-1 and TRBJ2-3, with D maybe TRBD1 (5 bases). CDR1 SGHRS and CDR2 YFSETQ come from the germline V gene. Deletions cut 0 bases from V and 5 bases from J, with 13 bases between. This CDR3 is 15 amino acids long. Here the CDR3 DNA reads TGCGCCAGCAGCTTGGCACAGGCGTCTAGAGATACGCAGTATTTT. This sequence encodes CASSLAQASRDTQYF.

The rearrangement uses TRBV5-4 and TRBJ2-7; D not certain. The CDR3 length is 12 residues. V lost 4 bases and J 2 bases, leaving 7 bases between the germline ends. Germline V gene sequence: CDR1 SGHNT, CDR2 YYREEE (reference sequence). The CDR3 region has the DNA TGTGCCAGCAGCCTGGAGCCCTACGAGCAGTACTTC. The encoded protein is CASSLEPYEQYF. Filled out from reference TRBV5-4 and TRBJ2-7, the complete variable domain reads ETGVTQSPTHLIKTRGQQVTLRCSSQSGHNTVSWYQQALGQGPQFIFQYYREEENGRGNFPPRFSGLQFPNYSSELNVNALELDDSALYLCASSLEPYEQYFGPGTRLTVT.

This clone has a handful of counts. This chain joins TRBV6-5 and TRBJ1-1; D gene uncertain. The CDR3 sequence is 15 residues long. Per germline, CDR1 MNHEY and CDR2 SVGAGI. Trimming left V 2 bases short and J 5 bases short, with 15 bases between. The CDR3 is CASSYAGSIGTEAFF. CDR3 DNA sequence: TGTGCCAGCAGTTACGCGGGGTCTATCGGAACTGAAGCTTTCTTT.

This clone has only one observation. This rearrangement joins TRBV5-1 to TRBJ2-1; weak D call: TRBD2 (5 bases). V was shortened by 5 bases and J by 5 bases, with 11 bases between the two germline ends. The V gene's germline CDR1 is SGHRS and CDR2 YFSETQ. The CDR3 has 13 amino acids. This CDR3 reads CASRTDGDNEQFF. DNA for the CDR3: TGCGCCAGCAGAACGGACGGGGACAATGAGCAGTTCTTC.

The gene calls are TRBV7-8 and TRBJ2-1, with 9 bases that match TRBD1. The trim removed 1 base at V and 4 bases at J, leaving 2 bases unmatched. The CDR3 has 15 residues. Germline V gene lookup returns CDR1 SGHVS and CDR2 FQNEAQ. This CDR3 reads CASSLVQGAYNEQFF. DNA for the CDR3: TGTGCCAGCAGCTTAGTACAGGGGGCGTACAATGAGCAGTTCTTC.

In its sample, this clone was seen once. The rearrangement links TRBV25-1 to TRBJ1-1; D possibly corresponds to TRBD1 (6 bases). There are 13 residues in the CDR3. Trimming took off 9 bases at V and 0 bases at J, with 11 bases between the two ends. CDR1 and CDR2 (germline): MGHDK, SYGVNS. The CDR3 reads CASLGQLNTEAFF. In DNA, the CDR3 is TGTGCCAGTTTAGGACAGTTGAACACTGAAGCTTTCTTT. Together with reference TRBV25-1 and TRBJ1-1, the CDR3 gives the full variable domain: EADIYQTPRYLVIGTGKKITLECSQTMGHDKMYWYQQDPGMELHLIHYSYGVNSTEKGDLSSESTVSRIRTEHFPLTLESARPSHTSQYLCASLGQLNTEAFFGQGTRLTVV.

The chain combines TRBV27 with TRBJ1-5; 8 bases map to TRBD1. CDR1 and CDR2 (germline): MNHEY, SMNVEV (reference sequence). CDR3 size: 14 residues. The V gene end was trimmed by 1 base and the J gene end by 5 bases; junction bases not matched to a gene: 1. This chain's CDR3 is CASSLLTGDQPQHF. DNA of the CDR3: TGTGCCAGCAGTTTATTGACAGGGGATCAGCCCCAGCATTTT.

The genes are TRBV15 and TRBJ2-7; D unresolved. V lost 0 bases to trimming and J lost 5 bases, with 5 bases between them. This CDR3 is 12 amino acids long. CDR1 and CDR2 from the germline V gene are LNHNV and YYDKDF (reference sequence). The CDR3, as DNA: TGTGCCACCAGCAGAGATCGAAACGAGCAGTACTTC. It specifies CATSRDRNEQYF.

The chain is built from TRBV11-2 and TRBJ2-4; TRBD1 matches at 9 bases. Germline CDR1 SGHAT, CDR2 FQNNGV. The CDR3 has 16 residues. The V gene end was trimmed by 5 bases and the J gene end by 5 bases; junction bases not matched to a gene: 10. In DNA, the CDR3 is TGTGCCAGCAGCGCACAGGGGGCCGCCCTCCAAAACATTCAGTACTTC. It translates to CASSAQGAALQNIQYF.

The J gene is TRBJ1-2, the V gene TRBV15; no reliable D call. Trimming took off 3 bases at V and 8 bases at J, with 10 bases between the two ends. The CDR3 consists of 12 residues. Germline V CDR1 and CDR2: LNHNV, YYDKDF (reference sequence). The CDR3 coding sequence is TGTGCCACCAGCAGGGACGGTGGCGGCTACACCTTC. Translating gives CATSRDGGGYTF.

The rearrangement links TRBV5-1 to TRBJ1-3; 7 bases match TRBD1. V shed 1 base and J 2 bases; nucleotides not matched to a gene: 0. The V gene's germline CDR1 is SGHRS and CDR2 YFSETQ. This CDR3 comprises 14 residues. This CDR3 is CASSLQGAGNTIYF. CDR3 sequence (DNA): TGCGCCAGCAGCTTGCAGGGGGCTGGAAACACCATATATTTT.

This sequence joins TRBV5-1 and TRBJ2-7; 8 nucleotides line up with TRBD2. This CDR3 spans 14 amino acids. V lost 1 base to trimming and J lost 2 bases; unmatched junction nucleotides: 2. The V gene's germline CDR1 is SGHRS and CDR2 YFSETQ. The CDR3 spells CASSLTGGTYEQYF. The CDR3 DNA is TGCGCCAGCAGCTTGACGGGAGGGACCTACGAGCAGTACTTC.

The genes are TRBV28 and TRBJ2-7; D uncertain. The CDR3 runs 12 residues. The germline V and J ends were trimmed by 6 bases and 7 bases, with 13 bases remaining between them. The germline gives CDR1 MDHEN, CDR2 SYDVKM. The CDR3 nucleotides are TGTGCCAGCAGCGTGACCCCAAGGGAGCAGTACTTC. Translated: CASSVTPREQYF.

The rearrangement links TRBV6-5 to TRBJ1-1, with 8 bases that match TRBD1. V was clipped by 5 bases and J by 6 bases; unmatched bases: 8. The germline V gene has CDR1 MNHEY and CDR2 SVGAGI. The CDR3 totals 14 residues. The DNA for the CDR3 is TGTGCCAGCAGTCCAGACAGGGGACACCCTGAAGCTTTCTTT. Amino acids: CASSPDRGHPEAFF.

The chain couples TRBV19 to TRBJ1-5; perhaps TRBD1 as D (5 bases). This CDR3 region has 15 residues. Trimming stripped 6 bases from V and 2 bases from J, with 14 bases between. Germline V gene data show CDR1 as LNHDA and CDR2 as SQIVND (reference sequence). The CDR3: CASSQGGSGNQPQHF. Here the CDR3 DNA reads TGTGCCAGTAGCCAGGGAGGCTCGGGCAATCAGCCCCAGCATTTT.

The CDR3 DNA follows: TGTGCCACCTTGGGTTTGGACTATGGCTACACCTTC. Protein product: CATLGLDYGYTF. The chain has TRBV24-1 and TRBJ1-2; D is unresolved. Germline lookup yields CDR1 KGHDR and CDR2 SFDVKD. The CDR3 length is 12 residues. V was pared by 9 bases and J by 3 bases, with 10 bases between.

The chain combines TRBV19 with TRBJ1-5, with 9 bases matching TRBD1. The CDR3 spans 16 residues. Germline V gene data show CDR1 as LNHDA and CDR2 as SQIVND (reference sequence). Trimming took 6 bases from V and 4 from J; bases not matched to a gene: 10. The CDR3: CASRPDRGVGNQPQHF. The DNA of the CDR3 is TGTGCCAGTAGGCCGGACAGGGGAGTAGGTAATCAGCCCCAGCATTTT.